This T cell receptor beta chain was sequenced in a study of cytomegalovirus exposure and HLA in healthy donors (dated by TCRdb to 2015 to 2018). About the investigation overall: In an earlier analysis of approximately 640 of the donors, under 300 Gb of sequence data and approximately 120 million unique TCR beta sequences from 150 million to 200 million T cells were reported. Roughly 320 gigabases of sequencing data and 75 million to 85 million unique TCR sequences made up an early release that covered approximately 620 HLA-typed donors. Because of strong linkage in the cohort, five DR-DQ haplotypes were treated as single units for association and clustering. To predict cytomegalovirus infection status, the study brought together high-throughput TCR immunosequencing, statistical association of individual TCRs with disease status, and machine learning. A later genetic analysis used genome-wide SNP genotypes for 398 of the 666 donors, treating that subset as a discovery cohort. The genetic ancestry cluster associated with self-reported Caucasian donors included around 76% of the 398 genotyped donors. Besides the first cohort of approximately 670 subjects, a separate validation cohort made up of roughly 130 different subjects was used. The study aimed to test whether cataloging public T cell receptors could reveal signatures of past pathogen exposure. The study profiled the T cell repertoires of around 700 subjects by immunosequencing and related them to cytomegalovirus serostatus. Among roughly 400 genotyped donors of the cohort, an average of roughly 240,000 unique TCR beta nucleotide sequences were sequenced per donor, roughly 20% of them non-productive. An earlier analysis of some 500 of the donors applied high-throughput TCR beta sequencing to assess whether each TCR beta V gene segment acted as functional or pseudogenic. To study patterns of TCR occurrence, a later analysis re-analyzed previously published TCR beta repertoires from just over 650 donors and added high-resolution HLA genotyping. The number of donors typed differed by locus, with 629-630 for A, B, C, DRB1 and DQB1, roughly 520 for DQA1, 606 for DPA1, and around 460 for DPB1. All discovery cohort repertoires had been generated on a single sequencing platform. Rather than using new phenotypic data, the later analysis identified candidate immune exposures from TCR beta sequences and from how often those sequences occurred across donors. Donor age, sex, ethnicity and CMV serostatus were compiled together with the repertoire data. Class I and class II HLA loci were covered by the typing at four-digit resolution.

The method behind the library was the immunoSEQ multiplex PCR assay. For the multiplex PCR, a mixture combining 60 forward primers for TCR Vbeta segments and 13 reverse primers for TCR Jbeta segments was used. The CDR3 region of rearranged TCR beta genes was amplified from genomic DNA by a multiplex PCR assay. On the Illumina HiSeq System, the amplified TCR beta libraries were sequenced as 87-base-pair reads. On the authors' methods: A later analysis counted tens of millions of unique TCR beta chains across the 666 repertoires, and around 9.9 million of these chains were shared by at least two donors. Raw reads were error-corrected and collapsed into unique sequences with a nearest-neighbor algorithm that merged closely related sequences to remove PCR and sequencing errors. Alignment of CDR3 sequences to IMGT reference sequences was used to assign V, D and J gene segments. For a sequence to be retained, at least a six-nucleotide match to both a V gene segment and a J gene segment was required. A rearrangement was called productive if the CDR3 had no stop codons and remained in frame with V and J, and every other rearrangement was called non-productive. Following IMGT convention, CDR3 was defined as the stretch from the second conserved V-encoded cysteine up to the conserved J-encoded phenylalanine. In an earlier analysis of 587 of the donors, sequences lacking an unambiguous match to a single V gene segment were excluded. An earlier analysis of approximately 590 of the donors classified V segments as functional when productive rearrangements were above 56.7% and as segregating when the standard deviation between donors was above 5%. A statistical classification framework was developed to diagnose cytomegalovirus status using the catalog of TCR beta chain sequences. V and J gene assignment, in a later analysis, came from comparing TCR nucleotide sequences with IMGT/GENE-DB human TR gene sequences. The TCRdist pipeline was used in a later analysis to assign CDR3 sequences and most-parsimonious VDJ recombination scenarios. In a later analysis, every TCR beta chain was defined by the combination of its CDR3 amino acid sequence and its V-gene family, and reads without a unique V-gene family were dropped. To address suspected cross-contamination and a sequencing artifact, a later analysis removed a few hundred highly shared, low-generation-probability nucleotide sequences. A later analysis calculated a clonal expansion index for each public chain from normalized within-repertoire ranks of inferred template counts. Generation probabilities in a later analysis came from a VDJ recombination model fitted to out-of-frame rearrangements, and those results were checked against IGoR. A later analysis scored TCR-TCR, TCR-HLA and TCR-CMV co-occurrence with hypergeometric tests, applying a repertoire-size bias correction to TCR pairs. False discovery rates were estimated in a later analysis by permuting HLA or CMV assignments 20 times. In a later analysis, co-occurring TCRs were grouped using DBSCAN, with TCRdist sequence similarity added in when clustering inside HLA-allele-positive subsets. Repertoires with fewer than 30,000 or more than 120,000 public chains were left out of co-occurrence clustering, as were five repertoires with anomalous nucleotide sharing. Here the immuneACCESS table is served through TCRdb, limited to in-frame sequences with V and J called. Missing clones are a known gap in these copies; in checked studies unresolved V genes cover under half, and the rest lacks a known reason. V and J calls and clone size are as listed in that table; D and trimming were resolved from the DNA. The sample includes roughly 69,000 clones, with about 80% observed a single time. The ten top clones hold 2.5% to 3.5% of the sample.

The cohort consisted of 650 to 700 healthy bone marrow donors. All cohort members were sampled while nominally healthy, although unrecorded immune exposures were likely present. The donor was CMV seronegative and belonged to the group of over 300 seronegative cohort members. Each donor provided a peripheral blood sample, and peripheral blood mononuclear cells were used for TCR beta sequencing. The Qiagen DNeasy Blood Extraction Kit was used to extract genomic DNA from the blood cell samples. Results the study describes overall, beyond this receptor: Most CMV-associated TCR beta chains appeared to be HLA-restricted in a later analysis, and the HLA associations seemed to be driven largely by CMV exposure. Sequencing depth was assumed to be roughly uniform across donors in the presence/absence analyses, though that assumption may not hold. The study listed 170 or so TCR beta chains as associated with cytomegalovirus. The classifier was reported to diagnose cytomegalovirus status with high specificity and sensitivity in both the original cohort and the validation cohort. The authors suggested that the approach could potentially be extended to other disease states and immunological phenotypes. According to a later analysis, parvovirus B19, influenza, CMV and Epstein-Barr virus appeared linked to several top co-occurrence clusters. Correlated functional status among segregating V segments might be attributable to linkage disequilibrium, but an unknown experimental factor could not be ruled out. For the cohort, immune exposure information was limited to CMV serostatus. In a later analysis, the rate of TCR association differed among HLA loci, with DRB1 alleles having the most associated TCRs and HLA-C alleles having the fewest. A further reported finding was that TCR beta sequences accurately predicted the HLA-A and HLA-B alleles for most subjects in the first cohort. A later genetic analysis reported fewer N-insertions in productive TCRs among donors in an Asian-associated ancestry cluster than the roughly 620-donor mean. A later genetic analysis associated a missense DCLRE1C variant with V-gene and J-gene trimming of TCR beta chains, and an independent cohort replicated the association. Around 16 rarely observed V segments, including chromosome 9 orphons, were excluded from the earlier analysis of approximately 500 of the donors because counts were too low. Broadly in line with IMGT annotations, most TCR beta V segments showed up in productive rearrangements about 90% or about 30% of the time in an earlier analysis of about 500 of the donors. The 87-base-pair reads could not distinguish some IMGT-functional V segments, including TRBV6-2 and TRBV6-3, so those segments were excluded. A few of the identified cytomegalovirus-associated TCR beta chains were confirmed in vitro to be specific for cytomegalovirus antigens. In a later analysis, HLA-associated TCR beta chains showed more clonal expansion and lower generation probabilities than non-associated chains that were equally common. A group of highly shared sequence variants was considered likely to be a technical artifact of the sequencing pipeline. While some public TCRs were present in many individuals, most TCR sequences turned up only very rarely across donors. Specific HLA alleles were associated with more than 15,000 TCR beta sequences at a false discovery rate of 0.05 in a later analysis. Because HLA typing was unavailable for some donors at each locus, only the typed subset was used in association tests. This cohort had only TCR beta chains sequenced, and the lack of alpha or paired-chain data limited which features could be detected. When HLA alleles, especially DR and DQ, strongly co-occurred, TCR associations were difficult to assign to individual alleles.

On this clone: No cognate antigen has been identified for it. No qualities accompany the bases; no much larger clone lies one base away.

There are 14 amino acids in the CDR3, from cysteine to phenylalanine inclusive. Only the CDR3 DNA is retained, 42 bases long and in frame from the first base. CDR1 and CDR2 were assigned from the germline V gene as SGHDT and YYEEEE. The germline ends are 12 bases apart after V is trimmed by 5 bases and J by 1 base. This TCR came from a man between 18 and 35 years old in good health and CMV-seronegative. Input material: PBMCs. The chain is made from TRBV5-6 and TRBJ2-5, and possibly TRBD1, on 6 matching bases. The CDR3 sequence is CASSSTGSQETQYF. The nucleotide sequence is TGTGCCAGCAGTTCTACAGGGTCCCAAGAGACCCAGTACTTC.